This TCR beta chain was sequenced in a study of a mutant IDH1 vaccine in newly diagnosed glioma. Study in general: Receipt of radiotherapy, temozolomide, or both preceded the study, and most received both.

Some clones are missing from TCRdb's copy, which holds only in-frame ones; the method was immunoSEQ multiplex PCR. The sample has 40,000 or so clones, about 83% seen once. The time point denotes: week 11, during vaccination. Alongside topical imiquimod, each dose of vaccine comprised 300 ug of mutant IDH1 20-mer peptide. V lost 0 bases and J 4 bases, leaving 4 bases between the germline ends. The CDR3 totals 13 residues. Germline V gene sequence: CDR1 LGHNA, CDR2 YSLEER. Turning to this clone: The antigen is not known.

The chain combines TRBV4-3 with TRBJ2-1; D is ambiguous. The sequence derives from a man between 35 and 55 years old with glioma. The sequencing here drew on PBMCs, taken from a glioma patient whose treatment included an IDH1 peptide vaccine. In nucleotides, the CDR3 is TGCGCCAGCAGCCAAGAAAGGTACAATGAGCAGTTCTTC. Protein sequence: CASSQERYNEQFF.